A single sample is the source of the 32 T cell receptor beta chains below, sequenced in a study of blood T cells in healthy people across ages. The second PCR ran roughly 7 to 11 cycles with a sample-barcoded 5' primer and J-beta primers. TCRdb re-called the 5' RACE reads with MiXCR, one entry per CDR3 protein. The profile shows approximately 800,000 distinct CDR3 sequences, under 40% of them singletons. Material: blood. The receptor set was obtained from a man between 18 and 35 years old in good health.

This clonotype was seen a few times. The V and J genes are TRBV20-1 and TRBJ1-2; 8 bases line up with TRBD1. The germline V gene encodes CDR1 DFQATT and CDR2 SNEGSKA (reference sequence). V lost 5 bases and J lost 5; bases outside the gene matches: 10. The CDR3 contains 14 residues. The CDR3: CSADRDRSTYGYTF. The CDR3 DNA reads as TGCAGTGCTGACCGGGACAGGAGTACATATGGCTACACCTTC.

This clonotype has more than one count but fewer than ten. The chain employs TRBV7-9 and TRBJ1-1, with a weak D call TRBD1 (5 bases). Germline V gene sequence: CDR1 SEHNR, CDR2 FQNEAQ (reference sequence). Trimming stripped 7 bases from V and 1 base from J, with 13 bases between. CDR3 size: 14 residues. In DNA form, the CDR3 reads TGTGCCAGCAACCGAGGGACGGAGAACACTGAAGCTTTCTTT. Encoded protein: CASNRGTENTEAFF.

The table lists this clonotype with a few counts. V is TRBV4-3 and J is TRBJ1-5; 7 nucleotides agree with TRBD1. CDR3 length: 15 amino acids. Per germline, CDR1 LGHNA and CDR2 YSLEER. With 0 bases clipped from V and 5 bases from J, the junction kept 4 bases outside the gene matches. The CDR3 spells CASSQETGWDQPQHF. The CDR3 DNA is TGCGCCAGCAGCCAAGAGACAGGGTGGGATCAGCCCCAGCATTTT.

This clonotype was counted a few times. CDR3 in amino acids: CATSKRDKYTEAFF. DNA of the CDR3: TGTGCCACCAGCAAGCGAGACAAGTACACTGAAGCTTTCTTT. The V call is TRBV10-3, the J call TRBJ1-1; no clear D. From germline, CDR1 is ENHRY and CDR2 SYGVKD. V lost 10 bases to trimming and J lost 3 bases, with 18 bases between them. CDR3 size: 14 residues.

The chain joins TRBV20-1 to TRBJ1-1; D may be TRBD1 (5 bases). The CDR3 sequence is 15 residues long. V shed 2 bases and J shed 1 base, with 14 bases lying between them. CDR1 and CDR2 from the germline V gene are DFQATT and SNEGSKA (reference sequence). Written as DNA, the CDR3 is TGCAGTGCTAGAACGTTTCGGGGCAAGAACACTGAAGCTTTCTTT. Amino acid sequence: CSARTFRGKNTEAFF.

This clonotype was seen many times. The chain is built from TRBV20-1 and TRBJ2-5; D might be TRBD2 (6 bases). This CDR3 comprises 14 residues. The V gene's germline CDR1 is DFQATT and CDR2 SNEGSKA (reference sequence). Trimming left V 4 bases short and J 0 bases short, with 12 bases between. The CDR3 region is CSAKKGRNQETQYF. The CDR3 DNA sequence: TGCAGTGCTAAGAAGGGGAGGAACCAAGAGACCCAGTACTTC.

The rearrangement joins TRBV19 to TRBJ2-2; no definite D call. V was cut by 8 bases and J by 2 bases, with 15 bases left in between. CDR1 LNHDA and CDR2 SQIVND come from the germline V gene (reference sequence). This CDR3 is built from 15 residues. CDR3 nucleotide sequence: TGTGCCAGTCGACCGGTCCCCTTAAACACCGGGGAGCTGTTTTTT. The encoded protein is CASRPVPLNTGELFF.

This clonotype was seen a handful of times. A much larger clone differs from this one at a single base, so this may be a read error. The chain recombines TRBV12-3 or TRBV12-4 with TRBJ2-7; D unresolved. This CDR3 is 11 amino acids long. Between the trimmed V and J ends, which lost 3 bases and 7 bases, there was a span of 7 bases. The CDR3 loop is CASSFVREQYF. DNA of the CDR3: TGTGCCAGCAGTTTTGTCAGGGAGCAGTACTTC.

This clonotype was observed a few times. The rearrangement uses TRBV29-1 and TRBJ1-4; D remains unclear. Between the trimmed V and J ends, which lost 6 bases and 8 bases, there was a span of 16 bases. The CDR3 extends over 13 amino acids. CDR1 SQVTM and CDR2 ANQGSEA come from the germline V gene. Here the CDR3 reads CSVWTGIKEKLFF. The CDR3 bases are TGCAGCGTCTGGACGGGAATAAAAGAAAAACTGTTTTTT.

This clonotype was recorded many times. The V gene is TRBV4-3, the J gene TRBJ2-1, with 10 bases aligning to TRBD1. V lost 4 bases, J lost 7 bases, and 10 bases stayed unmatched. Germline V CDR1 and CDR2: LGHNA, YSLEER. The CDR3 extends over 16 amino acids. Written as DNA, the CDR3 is TGCGCCAGCAGCCGTGATGGGACAGGGGAGGCGAATGAGCAGTTCTTC. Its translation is CASSRDGTGEANEQFF.

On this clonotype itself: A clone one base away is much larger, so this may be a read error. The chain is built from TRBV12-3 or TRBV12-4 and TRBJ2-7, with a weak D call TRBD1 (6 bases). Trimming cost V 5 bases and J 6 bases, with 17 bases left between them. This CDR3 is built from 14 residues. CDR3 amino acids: CASSVEVVRGEQYF. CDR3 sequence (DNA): TGTGCCAGCAGTGTAGAGGTTGTCAGGGGCGAGCAGTACTTC.

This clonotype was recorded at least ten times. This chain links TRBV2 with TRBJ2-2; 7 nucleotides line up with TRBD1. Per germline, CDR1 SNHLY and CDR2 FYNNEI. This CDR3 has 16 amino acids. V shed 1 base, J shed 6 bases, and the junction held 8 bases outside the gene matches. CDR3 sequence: CASSEGQGEVSGELFF. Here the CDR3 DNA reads TGTGCCAGCAGTGAAGGGCAGGGGGAAGTGTCCGGGGAGCTGTTTTTT.

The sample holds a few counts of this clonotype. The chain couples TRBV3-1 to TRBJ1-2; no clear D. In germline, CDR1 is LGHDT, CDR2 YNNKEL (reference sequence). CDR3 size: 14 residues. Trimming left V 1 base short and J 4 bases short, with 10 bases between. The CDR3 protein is CASSQGSLSYGYTF. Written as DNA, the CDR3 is TGTGCCAGCAGCCAAGGGAGTTTGTCCTATGGCTACACCTTC.

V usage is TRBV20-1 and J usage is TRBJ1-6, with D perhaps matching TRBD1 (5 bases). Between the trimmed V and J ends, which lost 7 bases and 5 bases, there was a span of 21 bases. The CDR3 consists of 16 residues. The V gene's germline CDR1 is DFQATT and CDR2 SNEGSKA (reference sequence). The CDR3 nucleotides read TGCAGTGTCCCCCGACCCGATGGCAGGGATAATTCACCCCTCCACTTT. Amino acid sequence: CSVPRPDGRDNSPLHF.

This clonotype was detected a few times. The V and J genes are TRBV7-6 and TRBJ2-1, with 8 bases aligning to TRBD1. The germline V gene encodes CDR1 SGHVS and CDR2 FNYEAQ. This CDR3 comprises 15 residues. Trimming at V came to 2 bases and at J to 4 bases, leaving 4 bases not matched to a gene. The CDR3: CASSLWTGRYNEQFF. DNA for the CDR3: TGTGCCAGCAGCTTATGGACAGGGAGATACAATGAGCAGTTCTTC. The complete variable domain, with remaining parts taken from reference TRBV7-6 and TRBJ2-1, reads GAGVSQSPRYKVTKRGQDVALRCDPISGHVSLYWYRQALGQGPEFLTYFNYEAQQDKSGLPNDRFSAERPEGSISTLTIQRTEQRDSAMYRCASSLWTGRYNEQFFGPGTRLTVL.

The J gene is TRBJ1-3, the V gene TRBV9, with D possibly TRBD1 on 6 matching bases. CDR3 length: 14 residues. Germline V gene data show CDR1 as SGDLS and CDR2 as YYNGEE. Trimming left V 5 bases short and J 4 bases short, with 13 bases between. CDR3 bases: TGTGCCAGCAGTGGAGGGGGTACCGGAAACACCATATATTTT. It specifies CASSGGGTGNTIYF.

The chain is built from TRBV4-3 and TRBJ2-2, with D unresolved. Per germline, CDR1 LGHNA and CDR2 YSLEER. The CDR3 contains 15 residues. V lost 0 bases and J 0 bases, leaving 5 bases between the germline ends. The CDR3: CASSQDITNTGELFF. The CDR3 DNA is TGCGCCAGCAGCCAAGACATAACGAACACCGGGGAGCTGTTTTTT.

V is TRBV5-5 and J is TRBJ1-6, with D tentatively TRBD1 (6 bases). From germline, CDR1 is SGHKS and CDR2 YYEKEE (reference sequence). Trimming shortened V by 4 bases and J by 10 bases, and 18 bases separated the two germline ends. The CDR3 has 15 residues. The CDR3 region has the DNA TGTGCCAGCAGCCGCCTGACAGGAGAAATATCACCCCTCCACTTT. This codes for CASSRLTGEISPLHF.

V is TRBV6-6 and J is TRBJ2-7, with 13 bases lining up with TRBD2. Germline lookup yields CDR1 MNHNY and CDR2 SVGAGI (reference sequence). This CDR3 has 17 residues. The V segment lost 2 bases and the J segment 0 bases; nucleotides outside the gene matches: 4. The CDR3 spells CASSYPTSGGFSYEQYF. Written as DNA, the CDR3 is TGTGCCAGCAGTTACCCGACTAGCGGGGGGTTCTCCTACGAGCAGTACTTC.

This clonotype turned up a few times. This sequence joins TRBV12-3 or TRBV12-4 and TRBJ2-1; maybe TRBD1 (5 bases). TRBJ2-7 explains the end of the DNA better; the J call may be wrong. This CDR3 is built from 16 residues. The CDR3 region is CASSSRDSLLYNEQYF. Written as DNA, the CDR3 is TGTGCCAGCAGTTCCCGAGACAGCCTCTTGTACAATGAGCAGTACTTC.

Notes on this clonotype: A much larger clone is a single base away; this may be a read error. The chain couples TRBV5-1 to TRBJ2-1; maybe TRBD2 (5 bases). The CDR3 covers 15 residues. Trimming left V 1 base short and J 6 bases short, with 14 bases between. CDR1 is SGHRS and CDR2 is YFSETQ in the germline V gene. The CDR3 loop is CASSLSRVMTNEQFF. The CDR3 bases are TGCGCCAGCAGCTTGTCGAGGGTAATGACCAATGAGCAGTTCTTC.

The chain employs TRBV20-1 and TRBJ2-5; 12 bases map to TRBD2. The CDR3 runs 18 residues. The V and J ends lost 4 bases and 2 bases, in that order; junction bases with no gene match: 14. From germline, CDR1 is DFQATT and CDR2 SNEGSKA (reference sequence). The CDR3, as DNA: TGCAGTGCTATTTACGTCCCTAGGACTAGCGGGGAACAAGAGACCCAGTACTTC. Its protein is CSAIYVPRTSGEQETQYF.

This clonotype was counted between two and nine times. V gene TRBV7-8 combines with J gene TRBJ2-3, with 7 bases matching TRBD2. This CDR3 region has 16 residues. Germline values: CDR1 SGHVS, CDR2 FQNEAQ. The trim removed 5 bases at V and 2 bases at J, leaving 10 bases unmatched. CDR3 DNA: TGTGCCAGCAGCCATCAGCGGGGACGGAACACAGATACGCAGTATTTT. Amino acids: CASSHQRGRNTDTQYF.

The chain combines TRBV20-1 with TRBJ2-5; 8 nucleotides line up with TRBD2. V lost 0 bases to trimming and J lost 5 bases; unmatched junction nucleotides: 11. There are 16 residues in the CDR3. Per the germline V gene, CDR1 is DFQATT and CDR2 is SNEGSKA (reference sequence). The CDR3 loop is CSARDGPGRAGETQYF. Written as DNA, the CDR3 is TGCAGTGCTAGAGATGGTCCCGGGAGGGCCGGGGAGACCCAGTACTTC.

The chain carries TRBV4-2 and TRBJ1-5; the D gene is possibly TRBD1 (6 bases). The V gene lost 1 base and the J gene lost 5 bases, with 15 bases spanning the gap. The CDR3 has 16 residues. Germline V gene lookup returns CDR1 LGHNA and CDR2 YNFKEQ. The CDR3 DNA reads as TGTGCCAGCAGCCAAGTGAGCACAGGGTTCGATCAGCCCCAGCATTTT. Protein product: CASSQVSTGFDQPQHF.

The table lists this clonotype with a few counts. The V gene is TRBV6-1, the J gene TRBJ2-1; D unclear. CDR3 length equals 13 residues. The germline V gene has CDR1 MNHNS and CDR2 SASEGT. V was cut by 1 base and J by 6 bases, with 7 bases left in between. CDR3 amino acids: CASSEGSVNEQFF. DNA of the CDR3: TGTGCCAGCAGTGAAGGCTCCGTCAATGAGCAGTTCTTC.

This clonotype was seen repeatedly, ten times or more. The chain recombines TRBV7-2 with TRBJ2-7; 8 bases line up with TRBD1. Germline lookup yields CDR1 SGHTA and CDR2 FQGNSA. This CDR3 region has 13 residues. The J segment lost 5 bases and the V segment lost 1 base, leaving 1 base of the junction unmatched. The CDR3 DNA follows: TGTGCCAGCAGCTTAGGGGGACAGGACGAGCAGTACTTC. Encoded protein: CASSLGGQDEQYF.

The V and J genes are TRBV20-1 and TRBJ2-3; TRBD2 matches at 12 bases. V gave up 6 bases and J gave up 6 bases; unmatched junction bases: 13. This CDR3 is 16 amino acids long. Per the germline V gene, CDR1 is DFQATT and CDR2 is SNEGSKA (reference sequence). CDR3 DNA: TGCAGTGCCCCCCGATGGGCTAGCGGGGGGGCGGATACGCAGTATTTT. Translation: CSAPRWASGGADTQYF.

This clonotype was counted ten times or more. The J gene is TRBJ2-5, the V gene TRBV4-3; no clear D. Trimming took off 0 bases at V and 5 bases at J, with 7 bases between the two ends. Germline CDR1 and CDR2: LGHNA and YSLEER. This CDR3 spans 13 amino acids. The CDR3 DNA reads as TGCGCCAGCAGCCAAGATTGGTCGGAGACCCAGTACTTC. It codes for CASSQDWSETQYF.

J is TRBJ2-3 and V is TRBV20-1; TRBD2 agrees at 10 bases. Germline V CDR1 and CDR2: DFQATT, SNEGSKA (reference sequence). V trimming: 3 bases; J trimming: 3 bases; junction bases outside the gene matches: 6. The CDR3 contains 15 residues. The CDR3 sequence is CSASHSGGRTDTQYF. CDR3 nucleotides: TGCAGTGCTAGTCATAGCGGGGGGAGGACAGATACGCAGTATTTT.

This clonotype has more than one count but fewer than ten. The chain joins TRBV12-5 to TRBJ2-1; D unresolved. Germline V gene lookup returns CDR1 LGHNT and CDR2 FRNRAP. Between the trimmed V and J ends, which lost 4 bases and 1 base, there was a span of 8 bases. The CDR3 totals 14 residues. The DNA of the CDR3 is TGTGCTAGTGGTTCCTTGGTGTCCTACAATGAGCAGTTCTTC. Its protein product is CASGSLVSYNEQFF.

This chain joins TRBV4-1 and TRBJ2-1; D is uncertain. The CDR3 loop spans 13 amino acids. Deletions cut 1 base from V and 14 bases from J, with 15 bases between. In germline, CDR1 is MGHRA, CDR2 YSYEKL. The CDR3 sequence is CASSQAILDKKFF. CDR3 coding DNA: TGCGCCAGCAGCCAAGCTATCCTGGATAAAAAGTTCTTC.